This TCR beta chain stems from a study of cytomegalovirus exposure and HLA in healthy donors. The CDR3 totals 13 residues. Germline CDR1 is SNHLY and CDR2 is FYNNEI. This clone was seen just once. An end of the junction does not agree with germline; a read error may underlie this. Both 60 Vbeta primers and 13 Jbeta primers went into the PCR. Sequencing used immunoSEQ multiplex PCR; TCRdb keeps in-frame clones, though not all of them. This sample has fewer than 150,000 clones; 73% occur once, and the top ten carry around 4.2%. The rearrangement links TRBV2 to TRBJ1-1; maybe TRBD1 (6 bases). The sequence was collected from a woman between 35 and 50 years old in good health and CMV-seronegative. The sequenced sample was PBMCs. CDR3 residues: CASSDERDTEAFF. CDR3 sequence (DNA): TGTGCCAGCAGTGACGAGCGGGACACCGAAGCTTTCTTT. The variable domain in full, with the rest retrieved from reference TRBV2 and TRBJ1-1, is EPEVTQTPSHQVTQMGQEVILRCVPISNHLYFYWYRQILGQKVEFLVSFYNNEISEKSEIFDDQFSVERPDGSNFTLKIRSTKLEDSAMYFCASSDERDTEAFFGQGTRLTVV.